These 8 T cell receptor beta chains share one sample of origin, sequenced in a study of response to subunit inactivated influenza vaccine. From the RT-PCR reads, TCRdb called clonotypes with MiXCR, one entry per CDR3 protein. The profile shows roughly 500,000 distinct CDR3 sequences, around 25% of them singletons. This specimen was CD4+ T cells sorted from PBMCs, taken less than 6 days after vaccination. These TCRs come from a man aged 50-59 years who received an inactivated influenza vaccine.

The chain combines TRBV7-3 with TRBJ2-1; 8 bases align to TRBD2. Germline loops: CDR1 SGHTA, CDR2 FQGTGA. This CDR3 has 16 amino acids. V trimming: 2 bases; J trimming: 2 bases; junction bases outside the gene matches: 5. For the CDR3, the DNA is TGTGCCAGCAGCTTATTCTTCGGGAGGGCCTACAATGAGCAGTTCTTC. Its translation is CASSLFFGRAYNEQFF.

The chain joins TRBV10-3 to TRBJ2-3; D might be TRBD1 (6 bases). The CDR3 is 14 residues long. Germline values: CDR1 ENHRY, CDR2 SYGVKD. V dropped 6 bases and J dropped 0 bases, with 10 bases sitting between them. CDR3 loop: CAISRTASTDTQYF. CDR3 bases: TGTGCCATCAGCCGGACAGCTAGCACAGATACGCAGTATTTT.

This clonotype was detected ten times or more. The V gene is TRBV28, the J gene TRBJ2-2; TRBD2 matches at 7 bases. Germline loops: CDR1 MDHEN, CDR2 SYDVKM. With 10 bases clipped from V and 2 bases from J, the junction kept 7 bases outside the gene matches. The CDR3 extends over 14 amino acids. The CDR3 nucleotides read TGTGCCACAATAGCGGGTTCCAACACCGGGGAGCTGTTTTTT. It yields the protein CATIAGSNTGELFF. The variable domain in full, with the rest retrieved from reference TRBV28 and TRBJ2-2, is DVKVTQSSRYLVKRTGEKVFLECVQDMDHENMFWYRQDPGLGLRLIYFSYDVKMKEKGDIPEGYSVSREKKERFSLILESASTNQTSMYLCATIAGSNTGELFFGEGSRLTVL.

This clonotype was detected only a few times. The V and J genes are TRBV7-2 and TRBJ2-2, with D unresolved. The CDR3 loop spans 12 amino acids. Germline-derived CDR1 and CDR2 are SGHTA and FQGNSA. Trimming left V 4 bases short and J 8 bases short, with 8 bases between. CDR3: CASSSPRGELFF. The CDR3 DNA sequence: TGTGCCAGCAGCTCCCCAAGGGGGGAGCTGTTTTTT.

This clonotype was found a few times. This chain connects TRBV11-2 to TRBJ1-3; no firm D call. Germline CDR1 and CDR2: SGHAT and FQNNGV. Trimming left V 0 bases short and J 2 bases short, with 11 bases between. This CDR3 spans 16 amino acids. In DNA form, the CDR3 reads TGTGCCAGCAGCTTAGACCCCCCGGCGACTGGAAACACCATATATTTT. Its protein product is CASSLDPPATGNTIYF.

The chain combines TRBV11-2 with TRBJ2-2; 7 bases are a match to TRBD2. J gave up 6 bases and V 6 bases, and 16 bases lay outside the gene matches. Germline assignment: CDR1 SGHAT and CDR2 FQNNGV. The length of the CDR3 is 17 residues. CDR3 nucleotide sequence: TGTGCCAGCAGAGGATTTGGGACCCGGGGGGAGGCCGGGGAGCTGTTTTTT. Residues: CASRGFGTRGEAGELFF. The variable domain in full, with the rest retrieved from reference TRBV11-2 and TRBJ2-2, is EAGVAQSPRYKIIEKRQSVAFWCNPISGHATLYWYQQILGQGPKLLIQFQNNGVVDDSQLPKDRFSAERLKGVDSTLKIQPAKLEDSAVYLCASRGFGTRGEAGELFFGEGSRLTVL.

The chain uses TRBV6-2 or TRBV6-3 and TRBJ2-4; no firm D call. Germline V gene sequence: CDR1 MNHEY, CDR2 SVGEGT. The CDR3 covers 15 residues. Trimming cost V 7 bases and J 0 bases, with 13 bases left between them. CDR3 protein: CASMTLWGAKNIQYF. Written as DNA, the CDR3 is TGTGCCAGCATGACTCTTTGGGGAGCCAAAAACATTCAGTACTTC.

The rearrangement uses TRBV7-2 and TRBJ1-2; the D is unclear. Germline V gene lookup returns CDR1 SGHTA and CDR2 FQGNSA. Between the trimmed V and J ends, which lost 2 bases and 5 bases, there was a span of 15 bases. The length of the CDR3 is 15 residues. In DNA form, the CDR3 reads TGTGCCAGCAGCTTACAATCAGGTTCGGGGTATGGCTACACCTTC. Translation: CASSLQSGSGYGYTF.